The 9 T cell receptor beta chains in this list originate from one sample, sequenced in a study of blood T cell repertoires in COVID-19. TCRdb's table, derived via immunoSEQ multiplex PCR, lists solely in-frame clones and lacks some. The data show a few hundred thousand clones, approximately 85% seen once. Sequences were obtained from PBMCs or T cells enriched from blood (not recorded which). The receptor source for this set is a man younger than 45 who had recovered from COVID-19.

On this clone: A junction end diverges from the germline sequence, so it may reflect a read error. The chain has TRBV5-1 and TRBJ2-1, with D perhaps matching TRBD1 (6 bases). CDR1 is SGHRS, CDR2 YFSETQ, per germline. The CDR3 extends over 16 amino acids. The CDR3 DNA sequence: TGCGCCAGCAGCTTGGCCGGGACACCGTCCTCCAATGAGCAGTTCTTC. This translates into CASSLAGTPSSNEQFF.

This sequence joins TRBV7-2 and TRBJ2-3; D might be TRBD2 (6 bases). CDR3 length: 13 amino acids. V lost 4 bases to trimming and J lost 5 bases, with 10 bases between them. The germline gives CDR1 SGHTA, CDR2 FQGNSA. Written as DNA, the CDR3 is TGTGCCAGCAGCTCAGGACTACTAGATACGCAGTATTTT. Protein product: CASSSGLLDTQYF.

The genes are TRBV5-1 and TRBJ1-3; possibly TRBD1 for D (6 bases). Germline CDR1 reads SGHRS; CDR2 reads YFSETQ. Between the trimmed V and J ends, which lost 5 bases and 2 bases, there was a span of 14 bases. This CDR3 comprises 15 residues. CDR3 nucleotides: TGCGCCAGCAGTATAACAGGGCGGGCTGGAAACACCATATATTTT. As protein: CASSITGRAGNTIYF.

This clone is a singleton in its sample. The chain couples TRBV7-9 to TRBJ1-5; 7 bases fit TRBD1. The CDR3 is 15 residues long. Unmatched junction bases numbered 2, after V lost 1 base and J lost 2 bases. Looked up from germline, CDR1 is SEHNR and CDR2 is FQNEAQ (reference sequence). The CDR3 reads CASSLVGQGNQPQHF. The CDR3 nucleotides read TGTGCCAGCAGCTTAGTTGGACAGGGCAATCAGCCCCAGCATTTT. Drawing the rest from reference TRBV7-9 and TRBJ1-5, the complete variable domain is DTGVSQNPRHKITKRGQNVTFRCDPISEHNRLYWYRQTLGQGPEFLTYFQNEAQLEKSRLLSDRFSAERPKGSFSTLEIQRTEQGDSAMYLCASSLVGQGNQPQHFGDGTRLSIL.

The chain joins TRBV5-1 to TRBJ2-5; D is unclear. This CDR3 contains 13 residues. The V end lost 4 bases, the J end lost 1 base, and 8 bases lay between the germline ends. Germline V gene lookup returns CDR1 SGHRS and CDR2 YFSETQ. The CDR3 nucleotides read TGCGCCAGCAGCCCCCTCAGCCAAGAGACCCAGTACTTC. Its protein product is CASSPLSQETQYF.

The chain employs TRBV7-3 and TRBJ1-1, with D uncertain. The V end lost 5 bases, the J end lost 1 base, and 11 bases lay between the germline ends. This CDR3 region has 14 residues. CDR1 SGHTA and CDR2 FQGTGA come from the germline V gene. Here the CDR3 reads CASSQGSGNTEAFF. The CDR3 nucleotides read TGTGCCAGCAGCCAAGGATCAGGGAACACTGAAGCTTTCTTT.

The chain couples TRBV5-5 to TRBJ1-3; unclear D gene. The V end was cut by 4 bases, the J end by 1 base, with 9 bases between. Germline values: CDR1 SGHKS, CDR2 YYEKEE (reference sequence). The CDR3 extends over 14 amino acids. The CDR3 is CASSPYESGNTIYF. CDR3 in DNA: TGTGCCAGCAGCCCATATGAGTCTGGAAACACCATATATTTT.

The genes are TRBV5-6 and TRBJ2-1, with TRBD1 as a possible D gene (6 bases). The CDR3 length is 14 residues. CDR1 and CDR2 (germline): SGHDT, YYEEEE. V lost 5 bases, J lost 3 bases, and 12 bases lay in between. The DNA for the CDR3 is TGTGCCAGCAGTTGGACAGAAAGCTACAATGAGCAGTTCTTC. Its protein product is CASSWTESYNEQFF.

V is TRBV24-1 and J is TRBJ2-1; D is perhaps TRBD2 (7 bases). Trimming removed 2 bases at V and 6 bases at J, with 13 bases between. Germline V gives CDR1 KGHDR, CDR2 SFDVKD. The CDR3 is 15 residues long. CDR3 sequence: CATSDSGGAANEQFF. CDR3 coding DNA: TGTGCCACCAGTGATTCTGGGGGGGCCGCCAATGAGCAGTTCTTC.